This T cell receptor beta chain is from a study of T-cell memory formation after mild COVID-19. Study-level results: Day 15 to 85 contracting clones showed balanced CD4/CD8; later expanders leaned CD4+. Detection of some responders pre-infection suggested pre-existing cross-reactive memory T cells participated.

The V end lost 3 bases, the J end lost 1 base, and 15 bases lay between the germline ends. Germline CDR1 reads MNHEY; CDR2 reads SVGAGI. The CDR3 is 16 residues long. In TCRdb, the 5' RACE reads were re-called with MiXCR into one record per CDR3 protein. The sample includes more than 250,000 distinct CDR3 sequences, roughly 17% of them seen just once. For this clonotype: Its target is not known.

Material: PBMCs or a T cell subset sorted from them (not recorded which). The rearrangement joins TRBV6-5 to TRBJ2-5, with D possibly TRBD1 on 5 matching bases. The origin of this receptor is a man younger than 35 who had mild COVID-19 (a few samples of this study predate the infection). Cell type and time point are not known. The CDR3 DNA reads as TGTGCCAGCAGTTATGATCGCTCCCAGGGCCAAGAGACCCAGTACTTC. Protein: CASSYDRSQGQETQYF.